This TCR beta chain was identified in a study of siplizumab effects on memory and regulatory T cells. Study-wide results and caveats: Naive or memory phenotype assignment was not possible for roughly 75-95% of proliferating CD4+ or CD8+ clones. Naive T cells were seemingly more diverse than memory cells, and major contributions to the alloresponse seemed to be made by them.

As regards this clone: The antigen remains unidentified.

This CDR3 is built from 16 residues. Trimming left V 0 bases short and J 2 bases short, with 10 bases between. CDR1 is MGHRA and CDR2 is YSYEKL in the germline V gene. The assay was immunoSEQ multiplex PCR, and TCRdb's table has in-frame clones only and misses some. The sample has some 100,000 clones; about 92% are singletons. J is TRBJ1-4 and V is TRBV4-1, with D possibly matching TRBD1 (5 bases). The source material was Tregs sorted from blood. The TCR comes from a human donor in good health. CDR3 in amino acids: CASSQDRVATNEKLFF. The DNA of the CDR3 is TGCGCCAGCAGCCAAGACAGGGTTGCGACTAATGAAAAACTGTTTTTT.